One and the same sample provided the 30 T cell receptor beta chains below, sequenced in a study of identical twins (dated by TCRdb to about 2016). Libraries were prepared through 5' RACE. The sequencer listed for this sample is Illumina HiSeq 2000. In-frame beta chains were kept once TCRdb had trimmed the public reads at Q25 with fastp and called clones with MiXCR. One record per CDR3 amino acid sequence lists the most common genes and DNA. The sample table contains 15,000 to 20,000 distinct CDR3 sequences; only one count was recorded for 55% to 75% of them. Jointly, the top ten make up around 6.4% of the sample. Material for sequencing was memory (CD45RO+) T cells sorted from blood. This sample's cell subset or site label indicates: CD45RO+ enriched T cells. The receptors originated from a woman aged 18-29 years in good health. This table probably holds off-target reads from a library built for another chain.

This chain links TRBV7-2 with TRBJ2-7; D possibly corresponds to TRBD1 (5 bases). The V and J ends lost 1 base and 5 bases respectively, with 15 bases between them. The length of the CDR3 is 15 residues. Germline values: CDR1 SGHTA, CDR2 FQGNSA. CDR3 DNA: TGTGCCAGCAGCTTAGAAAGCAGGGTGGGGAACGAGCAGTACTTC. It specifies CASSLESRVGNEQYF. The entire variable domain, with the rest obtained from reference TRBV7-2 and TRBJ2-7, is as follows: GAGVSQSPSNKVTEKGKDVELRCDPISGHTALYWYRQSLGQGLEFLIYFQGNSAPDKSGLPSDRFSAERTGGSVSTLTIQRTQQEDSAVYLCASSLESRVGNEQYFGPGTRLTVT.

The genes are TRBV9 and TRBJ2-7; D is unclear. Trimming took 0 bases from V and 2 from J, leaving 9 bases between them. The CDR3 has 14 amino acids. From germline, CDR1 is SGDLS and CDR2 YYNGEE. DNA of the CDR3: TGTGCCAGCAGCGTAGATCTAAACACCTACGAGCAGTACTTC. Residues: CASSVDLNTYEQYF.

The rearrangement joins TRBV4-2 to TRBJ1-4; no firm D call. V lost 1 base, J lost 0 bases, and 3 bases lay in between. CDR1 and CDR2 (germline): LGHNA, YNFKEQ. The CDR3 sequence is 14 residues long. The CDR3 protein is CASSQVSTNEKLFF. The DNA of the CDR3 is TGTGCCAGCAGCCAAGTGTCAACTAATGAAAAACTGTTTTTT.

This sequence joins TRBV11-3 and TRBJ1-1; D may be TRBD1 (6 bases). Germline values: CDR1 SGHNT, CDR2 YENEEA. The CDR3 runs to 13 residues. V was shortened by 0 bases and J by 4 bases, with 6 bases between the two germline ends. CDR3 DNA sequence: TGTGCCAGCAGCTTAGACAGGGGCACTGAAGCTTTCTTT. Its protein is CASSLDRGTEAFF.

The genes are TRBV20-1 and TRBJ2-5; weak D call: TRBD2 (6 bases). This CDR3 is 12 amino acids long. The V gene's germline CDR1 is DFQATT and CDR2 SNEGSKA (reference sequence). Trimming removed 5 bases from V and 5 bases from J, with 12 bases in between. The CDR3 coding sequence is TGCAGTGCTCTCCTTGGGGGGGAGACCCAGTACTTC. The encoded protein is CSALLGGETQYF.

The V gene is TRBV10-3, the J gene TRBJ2-1; 7 nucleotides align to TRBD2. Germline CDR1 reads ENHRY; CDR2 reads SYGVKD. The CDR3 spans 15 residues. Losses at the gene ends were 7 bases for V and 6 bases for J; bases not matched to a gene: 12. The chain's CDR3 is CAIMSPSGDFNEQFF. In nucleotides, the CDR3 is TGTGCCATCATGTCCCCTAGCGGAGACTTCAATGAGCAGTTCTTC.

This clonotype was observed once. The CDR3 region is CSARDQGADTQYF. CDR3 DNA sequence: TGCAGTGCTAGAGATCAGGGAGCAGATACGCAGTATTTT. This chain uses TRBV20-1 with TRBJ2-3; D tentatively fits TRBD1 or TRBD2 (5 bases each). V was clipped by 0 bases and J by 4 bases, with 8 bases between them. Germline V lookup: CDR1 DFQATT, CDR2 SNEGSKA (reference sequence). The CDR3 runs to 13 residues.

This clonotype is a singleton in its sample. This chain joins TRBV5-1 and TRBJ2-7; 7 nucleotides align to TRBD1. After removal of 0 bases from V and 4 bases from J, the junction contained 4 bases not matched to a gene. The CDR3 is made up of 14 amino acids. Germline loops: CDR1 SGHRS, CDR2 YFSETQ. The CDR3 coding sequence is TGCGCCAGCAGCTTGGGAACAGGGGCGTACGAGCAGTACTTC. This codes for CASSLGTGAYEQYF. The full variable domain, with the rest looked up from reference TRBV5-1 and TRBJ2-7, is KAGVTQTPRYLIKTRGQQVTLSCSPISGHRSVSWYQQTPGQGLQFLFEYFSETQRNKGNFPGRFSGRQFSNSRSEMNVSTLELGDSALYLCASSLGTGAYEQYFGPGTRLTVT.

This clonotype was counted between two and nine times. The chain has TRBV7-2 and TRBJ2-5, with D uncertain. Trimming removed 2 bases at V and 5 bases at J, with 12 bases between. The CDR3 loop spans 14 amino acids. Per germline, CDR1 SGHTA and CDR2 FQGNSA. This CDR3 reads CASSLLRSSETQYF. In DNA, the CDR3 is TGTGCCAGCAGCTTACTGAGATCATCCGAGACCCAGTACTTC.

V usage is TRBV6-5 and J usage is TRBJ2-3; 7 nucleotides agree with TRBD2. The CDR3 contains 15 residues. V shed 4 bases, J shed 0 bases, and the junction held 4 bases outside the gene matches. Germline lookup yields CDR1 MNHEY and CDR2 SVGAGI. CDR3 residues: CASSSASGSTDTQYF. For the CDR3, the DNA is TGTGCCAGCAGTTCCGCTAGCGGTAGCACAGATACGCAGTATTTT.

Turning to this clonotype: The conserved closing phenylalanine or tryptophan is absent in this CDR3, likely reflecting a read error. This sequence joins TRBV7-1 and TRBJ2-7, with 8 bases aligning to TRBD2. TRBV7-1 carries the ORF label, with uncertain function. This CDR3 is 17 amino acids long. J gave up 0 bases and V 2 bases, and 9 bases lay outside the gene matches. The CDR3 DNA reads TGTGCCAGCAGCTCACTAGCGGGTTCGCCCCTCTCCTACGAGCAGTACCTC. It is translated as CASSSLAGSPLSYEQYL.

The chain combines TRBV6-2 or TRBV6-3 with TRBJ2-2; the D gene is possibly TRBD2 (6 bases). The germline CDR1 and CDR2 sequences are MNHEY and SVGEGT. Trimming took 5 bases from V and 6 from J, leaving 16 bases between them. CDR3 length: 15 residues. The CDR3 protein is CASSTGTPGAGELFF. The CDR3 DNA sequence: TGTGCCAGCAGTACGGGAACACCGGGGGCCGGGGAGCTGTTTTTT.

This rearrangement joins TRBV2 to TRBJ2-5; perhaps TRBD1 as D (5 bases). V was shortened by 5 bases and J by 7 bases, with 14 bases between the two germline ends. Germline lookup yields CDR1 SNHLY and CDR2 FYNNEI. This CDR3 comprises 13 residues. Here the CDR3 reads CASSYDSHGTQYF. As DNA, the CDR3 is TGTGCCAGCAGTTACGACAGCCACGGGACCCAGTACTTC. Variable domain in full (rest from reference TRBV2 and TRBJ2-5): EPEVTQTPSHQVTQMGQEVILRCVPISNHLYFYWYRQILGQKVEFLVSFYNNEISEKSEIFDDQFSVERPDGSNFTLKIRSTKLEDSAMYFCASSYDSHGTQYFGPGTRLLVL.

This clonotype is medium-sized. V usage is TRBV2 and J usage is TRBJ2-3; possibly TRBD1 or TRBD2 for D (5 bases each). Trimming stripped 8 bases from V and 1 base from J, with 10 bases between. CDR1 and CDR2 from the germline V gene are SNHLY and FYNNEI. This CDR3 has 13 residues. The CDR3 sequence is CASGGVGTDTQYF. In DNA, the CDR3 is TGTGCCAGCGGGGGAGTGGGCACAGATACGCAGTATTTT.

This sequence joins TRBV6-2 or TRBV6-3 and TRBJ2-7, with 8 bases identical to TRBD2. The J segment lost 6 bases and the V segment lost 5 bases, leaving 12 bases of the junction unmatched. Germline values: CDR1 MNHEY, CDR2 SVGEGT. The CDR3 loop spans 15 amino acids. This CDR3 reads CASSTLSGGPSEQYF. In DNA, the CDR3 is TGTGCCAGCAGTACTTTGTCGGGAGGGCCTTCCGAGCAGTACTTC.

The chain has TRBV4-1 and TRBJ2-1, with D perhaps matching TRBD1 (7 bases). CDR3 length: 21 amino acids. Germline CDR1 MGHRA, CDR2 YSYEKL. V lost 3 bases and J lost 0, with 27 bases in between. The CDR3 region is CASSHPSGGTELASSYNEQFF. In DNA, the CDR3 is TGCGCCAGCAGCCACCCCTCAGGGGGGACAGAGCTAGCGAGCTCCTACAATGAGCAGTTCTTC.

V usage is TRBV10-1 and J usage is TRBJ2-3; D call uncertain. The germline V gene has CDR1 WNHNN and CDR2 SYGVQD (reference sequence). The V end was cut by 4 bases, the J end by 0 bases, with 5 bases between. The CDR3 length is 13 residues. The CDR3 spells CASSVDSTDTQYF. CDR3 bases: TGCGCCAGCAGTGTGGATAGCACAGATACGCAGTATTTT.

The chain has TRBV21-1 and TRBJ2-7. TRBV21-1 is reported as a pseudogene. The CDR3 covers 14 residues. The CDR3 spells CASSFPGSGYEQYF. The CDR3 coding sequence is TGTGCCAGCAGCTTTCCTGGGTCCGGCTACGAGCAGTACTTC.

This clonotype was detected only a few times. The rearrangement uses TRBV6-2 or TRBV6-3 and TRBJ1-1; no clear D. Trimming took 5 bases from V and 1 from J, leaving 11 bases between them. This CDR3 spans 14 amino acids. CDR1 is MNHEY and CDR2 is SVGEGT in the germline V gene. Here the CDR3 DNA reads TGTGCCAGCAGTACGTACGAGGGGAACACTGAAGCTTTCTTT. It translates to CASSTYEGNTEAFF.

V is TRBV29-1 and J is TRBJ2-3; D remains unclear. The CDR3 totals 13 residues. CDR1 is SQVTM and CDR2 is ANQGSEA in the germline V gene. V shed 6 bases and J shed 1 base, with 11 bases lying between them. Here the CDR3 reads CSVGGVGTDTQYF. The CDR3 DNA sequence: TGCAGCGTCGGTGGCGTAGGCACAGATACGCAGTATTTT.

The chain uses TRBV7-2 and TRBJ2-7; perhaps TRBD1 as D (6 bases). This CDR3 comprises 14 residues. Trimming cost V 5 bases and J 3 bases, with 14 bases left between them. Germline CDR1 and CDR2: SGHTA and FQGNSA. CDR3 DNA: TGTGCCAGCAGCCCAGGGGCTAGATACTACGAGCAGTACTTC. Protein sequence: CASSPGARYYEQYF.

The chain joins TRBV7-8 to TRBJ1-2; perhaps TRBD1 as D (5 bases). The CDR3 extends over 12 amino acids. V dropped 2 bases and J dropped 4 bases, with 5 bases sitting between them. Looked up from germline, CDR1 is SGHVS and CDR2 is FQNEAQ. In DNA form, the CDR3 reads TGTGCCAGCAGCTTACAGGGCTATGGCTACACCTTC. This sequence encodes CASSLQGYGYTF.

This chain links TRBV7-2 with TRBJ2-5, with D perhaps TRBD2 (5 bases). V lost 3 bases, J lost 2 bases, and 10 bases lay in between. The CDR3 length is 14 residues. The germline gives CDR1 SGHTA, CDR2 FQGNSA. The CDR3 sequence: CASSFLTGQETQYF. Here the CDR3 DNA reads TGTGCCAGCAGCTTTCTTACGGGGCAAGAGACCCAGTACTTC.

The CDR3 bases are TGTGCCAGCAGGCCTCGGACAGGGACAGAGGAAAAACTGTTTTTT. Translating gives CASRPRTGTEEKLFF. The chain has TRBV2 and TRBJ1-4; TRBD1 aligns across 8 bases. Losses at the gene ends were 6 bases for V and 8 bases for J; bases not matched to a gene: 11. Germline V CDR1 and CDR2: SNHLY, FYNNEI. The length of the CDR3 is 15 residues.

This chain joins TRBV29-1 and TRBJ2-3; the D gene could be TRBD1 or TRBD2 (6 bases each). Germline V gene sequence: CDR1 SQVTM, CDR2 ANQGSEA. Trimming took off 1 base at V and 6 bases at J, with 14 bases between the two ends. This CDR3 spans 14 amino acids. The CDR3 bases are TGCAGCGTTGAAGCCCCCGGGGGCCCGGATACGCAGTATTTT. It yields the protein CSVEAPGGPDTQYF.

The rearrangement uses TRBV5-5 and TRBJ1-1, with no clear D. The V end was cut by 7 bases, the J end by 7 bases, with 17 bases between. This CDR3 contains 13 residues. Germline V lookup: CDR1 SGHKS, CDR2 YYEKEE (reference sequence). In DNA form, the CDR3 reads TGTGCCAGCTCTAGAACGGACCGAGTTGAAGCTTTCTTT. Its protein product is CASSRTDRVEAFF.

The chain is built from TRBV6-2 or TRBV6-3 and TRBJ2-4, with D possibly being TRBD2 (6 bases). V was shortened by 2 bases and J by 8 bases, with 13 bases between the two germline ends. From germline, CDR1 is MNHEY and CDR2 SVGEGT. The CDR3 sequence is 14 residues long. DNA of the CDR3: TGTGCCAGCAGTTACGGGGACTTTGGGGACATTCAGTACTTC. Its protein is CASSYGDFGDIQYF.

J is TRBJ2-7 and V is TRBV28, with D possibly TRBD2 on 6 matching bases. Germline CDR1 and CDR2: MDHEN and SYDVKM. Trimming left V 5 bases short and J 6 bases short, with 17 bases between. The CDR3 consists of 14 residues. This CDR3 is CASSPFRGSSEQYF. DNA of the CDR3: TGTGCCAGCAGTCCTTTCCGGGGGAGCAGCGAGCAGTACTTC. Full variable domain (outside the CDR3, taken from reference TRBV28 and TRBJ2-7): DVKVTQSSRYLVKRTGEKVFLECVQDMDHENMFWYRQDPGLGLRLIYFSYDVKMKEKGDIPEGYSVSREKKERFSLILESASTNQTSMYLCASSPFRGSSEQYFGPGTRLTVT.

This clonotype occurred a few times. This chain joins TRBV4-3 and TRBJ2-1; no reliable D call. CDR1 is LGHNA, CDR2 YSLEER, per germline. The CDR3 has 17 residues. V was shortened by 1 base and J by 0 bases, with 13 bases between the two germline ends. CDR3 nucleotide sequence: TGCGCCAGCAGCCAAGGAGACGAGCACCTCTCCTACAATGAGCAGTTCTTC. Translated: CASSQGDEHLSYNEQFF.

Only a few counts were recorded for this clonotype. The chain carries TRBV7-9 and TRBJ2-3; the D is unclear. Trimming cost V 5 bases and J 4 bases, with 7 bases left between them. The V gene's germline CDR1 is SEHNR and CDR2 FQNEAQ (reference sequence). The CDR3 extends over 12 amino acids. CDR3 bases: TGTGCCAGCAGCCGCTCGGCAGATACGCAGTATTTT. Its protein is CASSRSADTQYF.